This T cell receptor beta chain appears in the sequencing data of a study of cytotoxic CD8 clonotypes in ibrutinib-treated CLL. Frozen PBMC stocks contributed about 2.2 micrograms of genomic DNA to the TCR beta libraries. The trim removed 3 bases at V and 4 bases at J, leaving 8 bases unmatched. The CDR3 totals 16 residues. CDR1 and CDR2 from the germline V gene are LGHNA and YNFKEQ. Data came from immunoSEQ multiplex PCR; TCRdb stores just in-frame clones and leaves some out. The table has 150,000 or so clones, 70% to 80% seen once. The TCR was taken from a human donor with chronic lymphocytic leukemia. This chain links TRBV4-2 with TRBJ2-7; 11 positions match TRBD2. This sample comprised PBMCs, obtained after 12 months of ibrutinib treatment. This CDR3 is CASSQELAGDGYEQYF. The CDR3 DNA reads TGTGCCAGCAGCCAGGAACTAGCGGGAGATGGGTACGAGCAGTACTTC.